This TCR beta chain derives from a study of blood T cell repertoires in COVID-19. Background on the study: The origin of the acute and convalescent COVID-19 samples was the United States, Italy and Spain. T cells, B-cell-depleted T cells, or PBMCs provided the cDNA or gDNA that served as material.

As originally analysed: From reference gene primer amplification, estimates of nucleated cell counts were derived. Here immunoSEQ multiplex PCR was the method, and the copy in TCRdb shows in-frame clones only, minus some. V and J calls plus clone size are reproduced from that table; the DNA served to infer D and trimming. The table lists 300,000 to 400,000 clones, about 90% of them singletons. The CDR3 has 16 residues. The germline V and J ends were trimmed by 7 bases and 7 bases, with 22 bases remaining between them. Germline V gene sequence: CDR1 LNHDA, CDR2 SQIVND (reference sequence). The sequenced material came from peripheral blood. The receptor was isolated from a woman between 18 and 29 years old who had recovered from COVID-19. The rearrangement uses TRBV19 and TRBJ1-4; a possible D gene is TRBD1 (6 bases). The CDR3 region has the DNA TGTGCCAGTACTTCCGAGCGGGGGCGCTTCGGTGAAAAACTGTTTTTT. Its translation is CASTSERGRFGEKLFF.